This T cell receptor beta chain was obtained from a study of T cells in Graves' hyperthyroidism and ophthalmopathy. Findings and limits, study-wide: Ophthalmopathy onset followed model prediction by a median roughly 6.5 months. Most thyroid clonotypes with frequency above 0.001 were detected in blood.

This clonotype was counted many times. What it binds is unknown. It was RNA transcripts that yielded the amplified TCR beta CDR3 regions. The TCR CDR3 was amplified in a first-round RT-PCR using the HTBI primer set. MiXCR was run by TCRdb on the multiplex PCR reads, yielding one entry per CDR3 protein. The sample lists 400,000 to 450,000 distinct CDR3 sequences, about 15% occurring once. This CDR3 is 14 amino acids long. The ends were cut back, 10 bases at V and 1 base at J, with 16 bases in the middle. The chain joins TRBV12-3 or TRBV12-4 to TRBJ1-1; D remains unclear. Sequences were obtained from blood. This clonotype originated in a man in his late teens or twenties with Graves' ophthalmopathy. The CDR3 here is CATYSGGWNTEAFF. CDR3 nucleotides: TGTGCCACCTACTCCGGAGGGTGGAACACTGAAGCTTTCTTT.